These 29 T cell receptor beta chains came from one sample sequenced in a study of blood T cell repertoires in COVID-19. This table comes from immunoSEQ multiplex PCR, and its TCRdb copy is limited to in-frame clones, with some not included. The repertoire has fewer than 200,000 clones, 70% to 80% of them found once; the top ten carry 15% to 20%. The sequenced sample consisted of PBMCs or T cells enriched from blood (not recorded which). These receptors originate from a woman aged 50 to 65 who had recovered from COVID-19.

V and J are TRBV6-1 and TRBJ2-7; D is perhaps TRBD2 (6 bases). The V end was cut by 2 bases, the J end by 13 bases, with 24 bases between. The length of the CDR3 is 15 residues. Germline CDR1 MNHNS, CDR2 SASEGT. CDR3 coding DNA: TGTGCCAGCAGTGAACACGGGCAGGCCCTAGCGTGGTCCTACTTC. It is translated as CASSEHGQALAWSYF.

The chain uses TRBV19 and TRBJ2-7; D is unclear. Germline CDR1 reads LNHDA; CDR2 reads SQIVND (reference sequence). This CDR3 spans 11 amino acids. V was pared by 4 bases and J by 4 bases, with 5 bases between. The chain's CDR3 is CASSTEYEQYF. The CDR3 region has the DNA TGTGCCAGTAGTACCGAGTACGAGCAGTACTTC.

The rearrangement uses TRBV5-4 and TRBJ2-3; 12 bases map to TRBD2. Germline CDR1 is SGHNT and CDR2 is YYREEE (reference sequence). V dropped 0 bases and J dropped 6; count of bases not matched to a gene: 8. This CDR3 is 17 amino acids long. CDR3 loop: CASSLGNPSGRVDTQYF. In DNA form, the CDR3 reads TGTGCCAGCAGCTTGGGGAACCCTAGCGGGAGGGTCGATACGCAGTATTTT.

The chain has TRBV7-3 and TRBJ2-1, with D perhaps matching TRBD2 (5 bases). The length of the CDR3 is 15 residues. The germline CDR1 and CDR2 sequences are SGHTA and FQGTGA. V shed 0 bases and J shed 4 bases, with 10 bases lying between them. The CDR3: CASSLTRERYNEQFF. The CDR3 nucleotides read TGTGCCAGCAGCTTAACTAGGGAGAGGTACAATGAGCAGTTCTTC.

The chain employs TRBV7-9 and TRBJ1-3; 7 nucleotides match TRBD1. CDR1 is SEHNR, CDR2 FQNEAQ, per germline (reference sequence). This CDR3 is 15 amino acids long. V shed 5 bases, J shed 0 bases, and the junction held 4 bases outside the gene matches. Here the CDR3 DNA reads TGTGCCAGCAGCAGCGACAGGGCCTCTGGAAACACCATATATTTT. Translating it yields CASSSDRASGNTIYF. The full variable domain, its missing parts supplied by reference TRBV7-9 and TRBJ1-3, is DTGVSQNPRHKITKRGQNVTFRCDPISEHNRLYWYRQTLGQGPEFLTYFQNEAQLEKSRLLSDRFSAERPKGSFSTLEIQRTEQGDSAMYLCASSSDRASGNTIYFGEGSWLTVV.

The rearrangement links TRBV5-1 to TRBJ2-1; 9 bases fit TRBD1. The CDR3 has 15 amino acids. CDR1 is SGHRS, CDR2 YFSETQ, per germline. Unmatched junction bases numbered 2, after V lost 4 bases and J lost 0 bases. CDR3 residues: CASSLTGGSYNEQFF. CDR3 nucleotides: TGCGCCAGCAGCCTGACAGGGGGCTCCTACAATGAGCAGTTCTTC.

V is TRBV5-4 and J is TRBJ1-1, with 10 positions matching TRBD1. V was clipped by 0 bases and J by 6 bases; unmatched bases: 8. This CDR3 contains 16 residues. Germline V gives CDR1 SGHNT, CDR2 YYREEE (reference sequence). The CDR3 here is CASSLGQGASLSEAFF. DNA of the CDR3: TGTGCCAGCAGCTTGGGACAGGGGGCAAGTTTATCTGAAGCTTTCTTT.

This clone was observed a few times. Other DNA sequences in this sample translate to the same CDR3. The chain carries TRBV7-8 and TRBJ2-2; tentative D call: TRBD1 (7 bases). Germline CDR1 is SGHVS and CDR2 is FQNEAQ. There are 16 residues in the CDR3. Deletions cut 2 bases from V and 6 bases from J, with 16 bases between. The CDR3 spells CASSLSGGGAPGELFF. In nucleotides, the CDR3 is TGTGCCAGCAGCTTATCAGGAGGGGGCGCTCCCGGGGAGCTGTTTTTT.

The J gene is TRBJ2-1, the V gene TRBV27; a possible D gene is TRBD1 (5 bases). The CDR3 extends over 16 amino acids. Deletions cut 4 bases from V and 6 bases from J, with 19 bases between. CDR1 is MNHEY and CDR2 is SMNVEV in the germline V gene (reference sequence). In nucleotides, the CDR3 is TGTGCCAGCAGTTGGGTTGAGACAGCTCCTTTCAATGAGCAGTTCTTC. Its protein is CASSWVETAPFNEQFF.

This clone was seen a handful of times. V gene TRBV4-3 combines with J gene TRBJ2-1; 7 nucleotides align to TRBD2. The CDR3 length is 16 residues. Germline lookup yields CDR1 LGHNA and CDR2 YSLEER. V dropped 0 bases and J dropped 5; count of bases not matched to a gene: 7. This CDR3 is CASSQDSSGIDNEQFF. For the CDR3, the DNA is TGCGCCAGCAGCCAAGATTCCAGCGGGATCGACAATGAGCAGTTCTTC.

This clone showed up just a few times. The chain combines TRBV6-5 with TRBJ1-2; D not certain. CDR1 is MNHEY and CDR2 is SVGAGI in the germline V gene. The CDR3 consists of 15 residues. Trimming removed 0 bases from V and 2 bases from J, with 10 bases in between. CDR3 coding DNA: TGTGCCAGCAGTTACTCTGGGAGGGCCAACTATGGCTACACCTTC. Residues: CASSYSGRANYGYTF.

The V call is TRBV21-1, the J call TRBJ2-7; the listed D gene, TRBD2, was not tested against the DNA. TRBV21-1 is a pseudogene segment. CDR3 length: 14 amino acids. Here the CDR3 reads CASSKALRENEQYF. The CDR3 nucleotides read TGTGCCAGCAGCAAAGCCCTCCGGGAGAACGAGCAGTACTTC.

The V call is TRBV15, the J call TRBJ2-2, with 9 bases fitting TRBD2. This CDR3 is built from 15 residues. Per the germline V gene, CDR1 is LNHNV and CDR2 is YYDKDF (reference sequence). J was trimmed by 4 bases and V by 5 bases; bases with no gene match: 5. The CDR3 is CATSVGGGATGELFF. The CDR3, as DNA: TGTGCCACCAGCGTAGGCGGGGGGGCCACCGGGGAGCTGTTTTTT.

The chain links TRBV2 to TRBJ2-7; 8 bases agree with TRBD2. Per the germline V gene, CDR1 is SNHLY and CDR2 is FYNNEI. The CDR3 has 12 amino acids. V gave up 9 bases and J gave up 0 bases; unmatched junction bases: 1. The CDR3, as DNA: TGTGCCAGTAGCGGGAACTCCTACGAGCAGTACTTC. This gives the protein CASSGNSYEQYF.

As to this clone: Its ends do not fully match the called genes, so a read error is possible. The chain links TRBV7-9 to TRBJ1-2, with D possibly TRBD1 on 5 matching bases. CDR1 and CDR2 from the germline V gene are SEHNR and FQNEAQ (reference sequence). The CDR3 extends over 14 amino acids. This CDR3 reads CASSVTGTWDGYTF. Here the CDR3 DNA reads TGTGCCAGCAGCGTAACCGGGACTTGGGATGGCTACACTTTC.

This clone was seen just once. This rearrangement joins TRBV19 to TRBJ1-2; TRBD1 is a possible D gene (6 bases). From germline, CDR1 is LNHDA and CDR2 SQIVND (reference sequence). Trimming stripped 4 bases from V and 0 bases from J, with 18 bases between. CDR3 length: 17 residues. This chain's CDR3 is CASSTLQGTLANYGYTF. The CDR3 DNA is TGTGCCAGTAGTACCCTACAGGGAACCCTTGCTAACTATGGCTACACCTTC.

The V call is TRBV5-8, the J call TRBJ1-6; D is unclear. V was clipped by 0 bases and J by 7 bases, with 17 bases between them. Germline V gives CDR1 SGHTS, CDR2 YDEGEE. The CDR3 extends over 17 amino acids. The CDR3 region has the DNA TGTGCCAGCAGCTTGGCCGGGATCTCCAGGCACAATTCACCCCTCCACTTT. Amino acid sequence: CASSLAGISRHNSPLHF. Full variable domain (missing parts from reference TRBV5-8 and TRBJ1-6): EAGVTQSPTHLIKTRGQQATLRCSPISGHTSVYWYQQALGLGLQFLLWYDEGEERNRGNFPPRFSGRQFPNYSSELNVNALELEDSALYLCASSLAGISRHNSPLHFGNGTRLTVT.

This chain uses TRBV28 with TRBJ1-6, with 7 bases fitting TRBD1. V lost 8 bases, J lost 8 bases, and 12 bases stayed unmatched. This CDR3 contains 15 residues. Germline loops: CDR1 MDHEN, CDR2 SYDVKM. For the CDR3, the DNA is TGTGCCAGCCGAGTCCCCAGGGGGAGAGATTCACCCCTCCACTTT. Translation: CASRVPRGRDSPLHF.

The chain has TRBV3-1 (or the pseudogene TRBV3-2) and TRBJ2-7; the match to TRBD2 covers 8 bases. Germline V gives CDR1 LGHDT, CDR2 YNNKEL (reference sequence). The CDR3 runs to 13 residues. The ends lost 4 bases at V and 2 bases at J; junction bases unmatched: 1. The CDR3 region is CASSLAGTYEQYF. In DNA, the CDR3 is TGTGCCAGCAGCCTAGCGGGGACCTACGAGCAGTACTTC.

The J gene is TRBJ2-2, the V gene TRBV9; 8 positions match TRBD2. Germline loops: CDR1 SGDLS, CDR2 YYNGEE. The trim removed 4 bases at V and 5 bases at J, leaving 7 bases unmatched. CDR3 length: 15 amino acids. CDR3 bases: TGTGCCAGCAGCCCATGGACTAGCTTTACCGGGGAGCTGTTTTTT. Translated: CASSPWTSFTGELFF.

This clone was detected only a few times. The chain is built from TRBV18 and TRBJ2-2, with 8 positions matching TRBD1. The CDR3 has 17 residues. Germline V gene sequence: CDR1 KGHSH, CDR2 LQKENI. Trimming took 3 bases from V and 0 from J; bases not matched to a gene: 6. The CDR3 DNA is TGTGCCAGCTCACCCTTCGCGACAGGGGCGAACACCGGGGAGCTGTTTTTT. This gives the protein CASSPFATGANTGELFF. Combining the CDR3 with reference TRBV18 and TRBJ2-2 gives the whole variable domain NAGVMQNPRHLVRRRGQEARLRCSPMKGHSHVYWYRQLPEEGLKFMVYLQKENIIDESGMPKERFSAEFPKEGPSILRIQQVVRGDSAAYFCASSPFATGANTGELFFGEGSRLTVL.

The J gene is TRBJ2-2, the V gene TRBV5-6, with 8 bases that match TRBD2. After removal of 5 bases from V and 4 bases from J, the junction contained 7 bases not matched to a gene. The length of the CDR3 is 15 residues. Germline CDR1 is SGHDT and CDR2 is YYEEEE. In DNA, the CDR3 is TGTGCCAGCAGGTCAGTAGCGGGGTCCACCGGGGAGCTGTTTTTT. Protein: CASRSVAGSTGELFF.

The rearrangement joins TRBV10-2 to TRBJ1-5; no clear D. The CDR3 loop spans 15 amino acids. V dropped 2 bases and J dropped 0 bases, with 8 bases sitting between them. From germline, CDR1 is WSHSY and CDR2 SAAADI. The CDR3 DNA is TGCGCCAGCAGTGAGGGGAGCTATAGCAATCAGCCCCAGCATTTT. As protein: CASSEGSYSNQPQHF.

This chain connects TRBV6-5 to TRBJ2-3; D may be TRBD2 (5 bases). The CDR3 runs to 15 residues. CDR1 and CDR2 (germline): MNHEY, SVGAGI. Trimming stripped 6 bases from V and 4 bases from J, with 17 bases between. The CDR3 loop is CASRRTRTMADTQYF. DNA of the CDR3: TGTGCCAGCAGGCGAACTAGAACGATGGCAGATACGCAGTATTTT.

The chain is built from TRBV7-2 and TRBJ2-3; unclear D gene. CDR1 and CDR2 from the germline V gene are SGHTA and FQGNSA. Deletions cut 3 bases from V and 2 bases from J, with 9 bases between. This CDR3 spans 14 amino acids. CDR3: CASSFPVSTDTQYF. As DNA, the CDR3 is TGTGCCAGCAGCTTTCCAGTATCCACAGATACGCAGTATTTT. Full variable domain (rest looked up from reference TRBV7-2 and TRBJ2-3): GAGVSQSPSNKVTEKGKDVELRCDPISGHTALYWYRQSLGQGLEFLIYFQGNSAPDKSGLPSDRFSAERTGGSVSTLTIQRTQQEDSAVYLCASSFPVSTDTQYFGPGTRLTVL.

This clone was seen once. This sequence joins TRBV28 and TRBJ1-4, with D possibly matching TRBD1 (5 bases). Trimming took 8 bases from V and 12 from J, leaving 16 bases between them. The V gene's germline CDR1 is MDHEN and CDR2 SYDVKM. The CDR3 length is 12 residues. CDR3 protein: CASGFTGLELFF. The CDR3 nucleotides read TGTGCCAGCGGATTCACAGGCTTAGAACTGTTTTTT.

In the case of this clone: Relative to the germline gene, one junction end is altered; a read error may explain this. The same CDR3 can be traced to other DNA sequences in this sample. The chain couples TRBV7-8 to TRBJ2-6; D not certain. Germline V gene data show CDR1 as SGHVS and CDR2 as FQNEAQ. The CDR3 has 16 residues. The CDR3 DNA reads as TGTGCTAGCAGCTTAGCTTCCCGGTCTGGGGCCAACGTCCTGACTTTC. Protein sequence: CASSLASRSGANVLTF. The whole variable domain, remainder taken from reference TRBV7-8 and TRBJ2-6, is GAGVSQSPRYKVAKRGQDVALRCDPISGHVSLFWYQQALGQGPEFLTYFQNEAQLDKSGLPSDRFFAERPEGSVSTLKIQRTQQEDSAVYLCASSLASRSGANVLTFGAGSRLTVL.

The CDR3 loop reads CASAYDSNYEQYF. In DNA form, the CDR3 reads TGTGCCAGCGCCTATGATTCGAACTACGAGCAGTACTTC. This chain joins TRBV27 and TRBJ2-7; D is unclear. The CDR3 consists of 13 residues. CDR1 is MNHEY, CDR2 SMNVEV, per germline (reference sequence). V was trimmed by 8 bases and J by 3 bases, leaving 14 bases between them.

V gene TRBV27 combines with J gene TRBJ2-1, with D possibly TRBD2 on 6 matching bases. V was clipped by 5 bases and J by 8 bases, with 13 bases between them. Germline V CDR1 and CDR2: MNHEY, SMNVEV (reference sequence). The CDR3 contains 13 residues. The CDR3 DNA reads TGTGCCAGCAGTACCCTCTCGGGGGATGAGCAGTTCTTC. This gives the protein CASSTLSGDEQFF.